A single sample is the source of the 23 T cell receptor beta chains below, sequenced in a study of CD8 T cell repertoires and HIV-1 epitope variants. Some clones are missing from TCRdb's copy, which holds only in-frame ones; the method was immunoSEQ multiplex PCR. In the table there are roughly 5,700 clones, approximately 65% of which are singletons. Their antigens remain unidentified. Sequenced material: cultured CD8+ T cells derived from PBMCs. The source is a male donor with HIV.

This clone was recorded a few times. The rearrangement joins TRBV19 to TRBJ2-7; D remains ambiguous. Germline V CDR1 and CDR2: LNHDA, SQIVND (reference sequence). Trimming took 2 bases from V and 5 from J, leaving 10 bases between them. This CDR3 is built from 13 residues. CDR3 in amino acids: CASSIRMTDEQYF. The CDR3, as DNA: TGTGCCAGTAGTATAAGGATGACTGACGAGCAGTACTTC.

This clone was counted between two and nine times. This CDR3 reads CASSWALNTEAFF. DNA of the CDR3: TGTGCCAGCAGCTGGGCTTTGAACACTGAAGCTTTCTTT. The chain joins TRBV5-6 to TRBJ1-1; unclear D gene. The CDR3 spans 13 residues. V was pared by 3 bases and J by 0 bases, with 6 bases between. CDR1 SGHDT and CDR2 YYEEEE come from the germline V gene.

The CDR3 sequence: CASSIAAAAYGYTF. The CDR3 DNA is TGTGCCAGTAGTATAGCTGCGGCAGCGTATGGCTACACCTTC. The chain carries TRBV19 and TRBJ1-2; unclear D gene. CDR3 length: 14 amino acids. Trimming removed 1 base at V and 5 bases at J, with 11 bases between. Germline-derived CDR1 and CDR2 are LNHDA and SQIVND (reference sequence).

This rearrangement joins TRBV28 to TRBJ2-7; 11 bases fit TRBD1. The V gene end was trimmed by 7 bases and the J gene end by 2 bases; junction bases not matched to a gene: 4. This CDR3 has 14 residues. The germline V gene encodes CDR1 MDHEN and CDR2 SYDVKM. CDR3 sequence (DNA): TGTGCCAGCAATCCGGGACAGGGGGCCTACGAGCAGTACTTC. Translating it yields CASNPGQGAYEQYF.

The chain combines TRBV19 with TRBJ1-1; no clear D. The CDR3 is 13 amino acids. V lost 3 bases and J lost 0, with 5 bases in between. Germline-derived CDR1 and CDR2 are LNHDA and SQIVND (reference sequence). CDR3 DNA sequence: TGTGCCAGTAGTATTTCAATGAACACTGAAGCTTTCTTT. Its protein product is CASSISMNTEAFF.

This chain uses TRBV7-2 with TRBJ1-1; TRBD1 matches at 7 bases. This CDR3 is 18 amino acids long. Germline-derived CDR1 and CDR2 are SGHTA and FQGNSA. V was clipped by 5 bases and J by 0 bases; unmatched bases: 15. This chain's CDR3 is CASSPTGLHHTMNTEAFF. The DNA of the CDR3 is TGTGCCAGCAGCCCGACAGGGCTTCACCATACCATGAACACTGAAGCTTTCTTT.

This clone was seen more than once but under ten times. The gene calls are TRBV6-5 and TRBJ2-1; 12 bases line up with TRBD2. CDR3 length: 16 amino acids. V gave up 0 bases and J gave up 9 bases; unmatched junction bases: 6. Per the germline V gene, CDR1 is MNHEY and CDR2 is SVGAGI. CDR3 residues: CASSYSPSGGAREQFF. CDR3 bases: TGTGCCAGCAGTTACTCTCCTAGCGGGGGGGCCCGTGAGCAGTTCTTC.

The rearrangement uses TRBV29-1 and TRBJ1-1; the match to TRBD1 covers 8 bases. This CDR3 region has 13 residues. Germline lookup yields CDR1 SQVTM and CDR2 ANQGSEA. The J segment lost 1 base and the V segment lost 2 bases, leaving 0 bases of the junction unmatched. The CDR3 is CSVETGGNTEAFF. CDR3 sequence (DNA): TGCAGCGTTGAAACAGGGGGGAACACTGAAGCTTTCTTT.

V usage is TRBV6-5 and J usage is TRBJ2-3; no firm D call. V was cut by 0 bases and J by 9 bases, with 10 bases left in between. CDR1 is MNHEY, CDR2 SVGAGI, per germline. The CDR3 covers 13 residues. The CDR3: CASSYSIRHTQYF. The CDR3, as DNA: TGTGCCAGCAGTTACTCTATTAGGCACACGCAGTATTTT.

This chain links TRBV19 with TRBJ2-3; 9 bases are a match to TRBD2. CDR1 is LNHDA and CDR2 is SQIVND in the germline V gene (reference sequence). Germline trimming cut 1 base from V and 5 bases from J; bases unmatched to any gene: 4. This CDR3 is 15 amino acids long. Written as DNA, the CDR3 is TGTGCCAGTAGTATAGTAGCGGGAGCAGTAGATACGCAGTATTTT. This encodes CASSIVAGAVDTQYF.

The chain combines TRBV5-1 with TRBJ2-2; 11 bases map to TRBD2. V lost 2 bases, J lost 2 bases, and 2 bases stayed unmatched. CDR1 SGHRS and CDR2 YFSETQ come from the germline V gene. CDR3 size: 16 residues. CDR3 protein: CASSFLAGGNTGELFF. Here the CDR3 DNA reads TGCGCCAGCAGCTTCCTAGCGGGGGGCAACACCGGGGAGCTGTTTTTT.

The chain joins TRBV5-6 to TRBJ2-7; D possibly corresponds to TRBD1 (5 bases). Deletions cut 0 bases from V and 0 bases from J, with 10 bases between. The CDR3 totals 15 residues. Germline CDR1 SGHDT, CDR2 YYEEEE. In DNA, the CDR3 is TGTGCCAGCAGCTTGGACGAACAGGACTCCTACGAGCAGTACTTC. Translating it yields CASSLDEQDSYEQYF.

This clone showed up just a few times. The V and J genes are TRBV7-2 and TRBJ2-5; the D gene is possibly TRBD1 (8 bases). The CDR3 has 14 amino acids. V was clipped by 5 bases and J by 3 bases, with 13 bases between them. Per the germline V gene, CDR1 is SGHTA and CDR2 is FQGNSA. The DNA of the CDR3 is TGTGCCAGCAGCGTAACAGGGGGGGAAGAGACCCAGTACTTC. The encoded protein is CASSVTGGEETQYF.

The rearrangement links TRBV19 to TRBJ2-3; possibly TRBD2 for D (6 bases). This CDR3 has 17 amino acids. Looked up from germline, CDR1 is LNHDA and CDR2 is SQIVND (reference sequence). The germline V and J ends were trimmed by 2 bases and 3 bases, with 18 bases remaining between them. CDR3 bases: TGTGCCAGTAGTATACCTGAGGGGAGGATGGGGACAGATACGCAGTATTTT. Amino acid sequence: CASSIPEGRMGTDTQYF.

Details on this clone: Since a far larger clone is one base different, this is likely a read error. Other DNA sequences in this specimen translate into the identical CDR3. The CDR3 nucleotides read TGCGCCAGCAGCCAAGTGAACACTGAAGCTTTCTTT. Translating it yields CASSQVNTEAFF. This rearrangement joins TRBV4-1 to TRBJ1-1; no clear D. Per germline, CDR1 MGHRA and CDR2 YSYEKL. CDR3 length: 12 amino acids. Trimming removed 1 base from V and 0 bases from J, with 0 bases in between.

The V and J genes are TRBV7-6 and TRBJ2-4; D gene ambiguous. V was pared by 3 bases and J by 8 bases, with 17 bases between. Germline CDR1 reads SGHVS; CDR2 reads FNYEAQ. CDR3 size: 15 residues. The CDR3 here is CASSLSDSTKDIQYF. The CDR3 nucleotides are TGTGCCAGCAGCTTGAGTGACTCAACAAAAGACATTCAGTACTTC.

Judged by abundance, this clone is medium-sized (0.01 to 0.1%). This CDR3 is also generated by other DNA sequences in the sample. The chain joins TRBV4-2 to TRBJ2-7, with D tentatively TRBD1 or TRBD2 (5 bases each). The V end lost 4 bases, the J end lost 5 bases, and 15 bases lay between the germline ends. From germline, CDR1 is LGHNA and CDR2 YNFKEQ. This CDR3 contains 14 residues. In nucleotides, the CDR3 is TGTGCCAGCAGCCCTACAGGCGGGCGGGACGAGCAGTACTTC. Translation: CASSPTGGRDEQYF.

V usage is TRBV7-6 and J usage is TRBJ1-1; 9 bases are shared with TRBD1. The V gene end was trimmed by 1 base and the J gene end by 5 bases; junction bases not matched to a gene: 5. Germline V gene data show CDR1 as SGHVS and CDR2 as FNYEAQ. The CDR3 is 15 amino acids. In DNA, the CDR3 is TGTGCCAGCAGCTTAGAAACAGGGGGCCTAACTGAAGCTTTCTTT. Protein sequence: CASSLETGGLTEAFF.

This chain joins TRBV21-1 and TRBJ1-3; the tabulated D call, TRBD1, remains unverified against the DNA. TRBV21-1 is designated a pseudogene. CDR3 length: 12 residues. The CDR3: CAIKDRGNTIYF. The CDR3 nucleotides are TGTGCCATCAAAGACAGGGGGAACACCATATATTTT.

The chain is built from TRBV7-6 and TRBJ2-3, with D possibly TRBD2 on 7 matching bases. Germline V gene sequence: CDR1 SGHVS, CDR2 FNYEAQ. The CDR3 loop spans 15 amino acids. Trimming took 4 bases from V and 6 from J, leaving 17 bases between them. The CDR3 bases are TGTGCCAGCAGCTCCCTAGGGGGGGCGGGGGATACGCAGTATTTT. This codes for CASSSLGGAGDTQYF.

This clone has a single count. The V call is TRBV4-3, the J call TRBJ2-1, with 8 bases that match TRBD2. The CDR3 has 15 residues. After removal of 3 bases from V and 7 bases from J, the junction contained 8 bases not matched to a gene. Germline assignment: CDR1 LGHNA and CDR2 YSLEER. The CDR3 coding sequence is TGCGCCAGCAGCCAGGGGCGGGGGGCGCGAAATGAGCAGTTCTTC. This gives the protein CASSQGRGARNEQFF.

This clone was detected only a few times. Relative to the germline gene, one junction end is altered; a read error may explain this. The chain has TRBV7-9 and TRBJ2-7; 7 bases agree with TRBD2. The CDR3 totals 17 residues. Germline CDR1 SEHNR, CDR2 FQNEAQ (reference sequence). CDR3 in DNA: TGTGCCAGCAGATTAGATGGTCCTAGCGGAGCCCCCTACGAGCAGTACTTC. Its translation: CASRLDGPSGAPYEQYF.

A single count supports this clone. J is TRBJ2-7 and V is TRBV4-3; 7 bases are a match to TRBD2. The CDR3 is made up of 15 amino acids. V lost 3 bases to trimming and J lost 2 bases; unmatched junction nucleotides: 7. The germline V gene encodes CDR1 LGHNA and CDR2 YSLEER. The CDR3 reads CASSHGAGETYEQYF. The DNA for the CDR3 is TGCGCCAGCAGCCATGGTGCGGGGGAGACCTACGAGCAGTACTTC.